The rows below give T cell receptor delta chains drawn from one sample of a study of Vδ1+ human thymocytes. TCRdb reapplied CATT to the multiplex PCR reads. The sample carries some 73,000 delta-chain clones, approximately 37% recorded once. Sequencing used Vdelta1+ gamma-delta thymocytes from the thymus. These TCRs come from a boy in the first two years of life who had congenital heart surgery. Each CDR3 is given with its conserved first and last residue. D genes are given only for firm matches. Size is stated for part of the rows, as once, few or many counts, or as a class when the clone is expanded.

v_call	d_call	j_call	clone_size	cdr3_aa	cdr3_nt
TRDV1	TRDD3	TRDJ1	.	CALGDSYGGYVDKLIF	TGTGCTCTTGGGGATTCCTATGGGGGATACGTAGATAAACTCATCTTT
TRDV1	TRDD2	TRDJ1	.	CALGEQVGGFLRTRLGYTDKLIF	TGTGCTCTTGGGGAACAAGTAGGCGGCTTCCTACGGACGCGTTTGGGGTACACCGATAAACTCATCTTT
TRDV1	TRDD3	TRDJ1	.	CALGEQGAFPPYLLGDTDKLIF	TGTGCTCTTGGGGAGCAAGGGGCCTTCCCTCCGTACTTACTGGGGGATACCGATAAACTCATCTTT
TRDV1	TRDD3	TRDJ1	.	CALGERLRSYVNGGYGDKLIF	TGTGCTCTTGGGGAACGTCTACGGTCCTACGTAAATGGGGGATACGGCGATAAACTCATCTTT
TRDV1	TRDD3	TRDJ1	.	CALGEAGGLTDKLIF	TGTGCTCTTGGGGAGGCTGGGGGACTCACCGATAAACTCATCTTT
TRDV1	.	TRDJ1	.	CALGELMGDTLGKLIF	TGTGCTCTTGGGGAACTGATGGGTGATACGCTCGGAAAACTCATCTTT
TRDV1	TRDD3	TRDJ1	few	CALGELSYWGGHTDKLIF	TGTGCTCTTGGGGAACTCTCCTACTGGGGGGGCCACACCGATAAACTCATCTTT
TRDV1	TRDD3	TRDJ1	.	CALGGISPLPPVGGMGYVLATYTDKLIF	TGTGCTCTTGGGGGGATCTCTCCTCTTCCTCCCGTCGGGGGGATGGGATACGTTTTGGCAACGTACACCGATAAACTCATCTTT
TRDV1	TRDD3	TRDJ1	.	CALGEGLVSGGSSRWYTDKLIF	TGTGCTCTTGGGGAAGGCTTGGTGTCTGGGGGATCATCTCGTTGGTACACCGATAAACTCATCTTT
TRDV1	TRDD3	TRDJ1	.	CALGIPQKGTGGDNTDKLIF	TGTGCTCTTGGGATCCCCCAAAAAGGGACTGGGGGAGACAACACCGATAAACTCATCTTT
TRDV1	.	TRDJ1	.	CALGESRALLRGTEYTDKLIF	TGTGCTCTTGGGGAAAGCAGGGCATTATTGAGAGGAACGGAGTACACCGATAAACTCATCTTT
TRDV1	TRDD3	TRDJ1	.	CALGELRTYDWGPYTDKLIF	TGTGCTCTTGGGGAACTTCGCACGTACGACTGGGGACCGTACACCGATAAACTCATCTTT
TRDV1	.	TRDJ1	.	CALGERCPTALFGLAGGYTDKLIF	TGTGCTCTTGGGGAACGTTGTCCTACGGCCCTTTTTGGATTGGCGGGGGGGTACACCGATAAACTCATCTTT
TRDV1	.	TRDJ1	.	CALGTILPTSRLGDCLWTDKLIF	TGTGCTCTTGGGACCATACTTCCTACTTCTCGTCTGGGGGACTGTTTGTGGACCGATAAACTCATCTTT
TRDV1	TRDD3	TRDJ1	.	CALGELGLRVLGMKLIF	TGTGCTCTTGGGGAACTAGGGTTGAGAGTACTGGGGATGAAACTCATCTTT
TRDV1	.	TRDJ1	.	CALGLILYPSCPYTDKLIF	TGTGCTCTTGGGCTCATCCTGTACCCCTCCTGCCCGTACACCGATAAACTCATCTTT
TRDV1	TRDD3	TRDJ1	few	CALGELKYWGIPYTDKLIF	TGTGCTCTTGGGGAACTGAAGTACTGGGGGATACCTTACACCGATAAACTCATCTTT
TRDV1	TRDD3	TRDJ1	few	CALGELDFYFKGWGIRFSDKLIF	TGTGCTCTTGGGGAACTAGACTTCTATTTCAAGGGCTGGGGGATACGCTTCTCCGATAAACTCATCTTT
TRDV1	TRDD3	TRDJ1	.	CALGELDDSGGLLGDKLIF	TGTGCTCTTGGGGAACTCGACGATTCTGGGGGCCTCCTCGGCGATAAACTCATCTTT
TRDV1	.	TRDJ1	.	CALGANYRGTKYTDKLIF	TGTGCTCTTGGGGCAAACTATAGGGGGACTAAGTACACCGATAAACTCATCTTT
TRDV1	TRDD3	TRDJ1	.	CALGELQRGIRVKLIF	TGTGCTCTTGGGGAACTACAAAGGGGGATACGGGTTAAACTCATCTTT
TRDV1	TRDD3	TRDJ1	.	CALGIWGAGGWRPDKLIF	TGTGCTCTTGGGATCTGGGGGGCTGGGGGATGGAGGCCCGATAAACTCATCTTT
TRDV1	TRDD3	TRDJ1	few	CALGEKYRPSYWGIPDKLIF	TGTGCTCTTGGGGAAAAGTATCGGCCTTCTTACTGGGGGATACCCGATAAACTCATCTTT
TRDV1	TRDD3	TRDJ1	.	CALGELPIRLTGGPLGGDKLIF	TGTGCTCTTGGGGAACTACCCATTCGCTTAACTGGGGGACCCCTCGGGGGGGATAAACTCATCTTT
TRDV1	TRDD3	TRDJ1	once	CALGEHTGGYARIADKLIF	TGTGCTCTTGGGGAACATACTGGGGGATACGCGCGTATCGCCGATAAACTCATCTTT
TRDV1	TRDD3	TRDJ1	.	CALGAPISYLLGDPGDKLIF	TGTGCTCTTGGGGCACCCATTTCCTATTTACTGGGGGACCCTGGGGATAAACTCATCTTT
TRDV1	TRDD3	TRDJ1	.	CALGVQWSGGGYTDKLIF	TGTGCTCTTGGGGTCCAGTGGTCTGGGGGGGGGTACACCGATAAACTCATCTTT
TRDV1	TRDD3	TRDJ1	few	CALGELGLPPYWGIRPYTDKLIF	TGTGCTCTTGGGGAACTAGGCCTTCCTCCGTACTGGGGGATACGCCCGTACACCGATAAACTCATCTTT
TRDV1	TRDD3	TRDJ1	few	CALGDDNWGIPDTDKLIF	TGTGCTCTTGGGGACGACAACTGGGGGATACCGGACACCGATAAACTCATCTTT
TRDV1	TRDD3	TRDJ1	.	CALGAHPNGSTTQQLGDTTDKLIF	TGTGCTCTTGGGGCTCACCCCAACGGTTCTACGACCCAACAACTGGGGGATACGACCGATAAACTCATCTTT
TRDV1	.	TRDJ1	.	CALGETTSYVLGVKYTDKLIF	TGTGCTCTTGGGGAAACGACTTCCTACGTTCTGGGGGTGAAGTACACCGATAAACTCATCTTT
TRDV1	TRDD3	TRDJ1	few	CALGESDGWGLQYTDKLIF	TGTGCTCTTGGGGAATCCGACGGCTGGGGGCTGCAGTACACCGATAAACTCATCTTT
TRDV2	.	TRDJ1	.	CACDDAGNADKLIF	TGTGCCTGTGACGACGCAGGAAACGCCGATAAACTCATCTTT
TRDV1	TRDD3	TRDJ1	few	CALGEGLRIYSGGYGNKLIF	TGTGCTCTTGGGGAAGGCCTTCGAATCTATTCTGGGGGATACGGGAATAAACTCATCTTT
TRDV1	TRDD3	TRDJ1	.	CALGAFPKRSRVLGDAYTDKLIF	TGTGCTCTTGGGGCGTTTCCTAAGCGGAGCCGGGTACTGGGGGATGCGTACACCGATAAACTCATCTTT
TRDV1	TRDD3	TRDJ1	few	CALGELVTIILGDTENDKLIF	TGTGCTCTTGGGGAACTAGTAACTATCATACTGGGGGATACAGAGAACGATAAACTCATCTTT
TRDV1	.	TRDJ1	.	CALGELYPVGMYTDKLIF	TGTGCTCTTGGGGAACTTTATCCCGTGGGGATGTACACCGATAAACTCATCTTT
TRDV1	.	TRDJ1	.	CALGVFLRLTDSPLAFKPIF	TGTGCTCTTGGGGTCTTCCTCCGACTAACAGACAGCCCACTGGCATTTAAACCCATCTTT
TRDV1	TRDD2	TRDJ1	few	CALGDGLPTLLGTDKLIF	TGTGCTCTTGGGGACGGCCTTCCTACCTTACTGGGCACCGATAAACTCATCTTT
TRDV1	.	TRDJ1	.	CALGESLLGPDKLIF	TGTGCTCTTGGGGAGTCACTCCTGGGGCCCGATAAACTCATCTTT
TRDV1	TRDD3	TRDJ1	.	CALGELGSNSWRDWGIPLTDKLIF	TGTGCTCTTGGGGAACTTGGATCTAATTCCTGGAGAGACTGGGGGATACCCCTCACCGATAAACTCATCTTT
TRDV1	TRDD3	TRDJ1	.	CALGELFWGVPRPKLIF	TGTGCTCTTGGGGAACTATTCTGGGGGGTGCCCCGGCCTAAACTCATCTTT
TRDV1	TRDD3	TRDJ1	.	CALGELLLALSVSTGGKLIF	TGTGCTCTTGGGGAACTCCTCTTGGCACTTTCGGTTAGTACTGGGGGCAAACTCATCTTT
TRDV1	TRDD3	TRDJ1	.	CALGERNPPFMRTGGEYTDKLIF	TGTGCTCTTGGGGAACGGAACCCGCCCTTCATGCGTACTGGGGGAGAGTACACCGATAAACTCATCTTT
TRDV1	.	TRDJ1	few	CALGEGIGTPDVGKLIF	TGTGCTCTGGGGGAAGGGATCGGTACCCCTGACGTCGGTAAACTCATCTTT
TRDV1	TRDD3	TRDJ1	.	CALGDPPNTVGTGGYLYTDKLIF	TGTGCCCTTGGGGACCCTCCCAATACGGTAGGTACTGGGGGATACCTCTACACCGATAAACTCATCTTT
TRDV2	TRDD3	TRDJ1	once	CACVTGWGIRRADKLIF	TGTGCCTGTGTCACGGGATGGGGGATACGGCGGGCCGATAAACTCATCTTT
TRDV1	TRDD3	TRDJ1	few	CALGEPSYLPDTGGSGEGTDKLIF	TGTGCTCTTGGGGAACCTTCCTACTTACCCGATACTGGGGGATCCGGAGAGGGGACCGATAAACTCATCTTT
TRDV1	.	TRDJ1	.	CALGEILAPTDGYGPSYTDKLIF	TGTGCTCTTGGGGAAATATTGGCTCCTACGGACGGATATGGCCCCTCATACACCGATAAACTCATCTTT